This is a list of T cell receptor beta chains from one sample in a study of blood T cells in healthy people across ages. TCRdb re-called the 5' RACE reads through MiXCR, storing one row per CDR3 protein. This table has more than 600,000 distinct CDR3 sequences, around a quarter appearing once. The data were also submitted as part of a second study, on T cells of mothers and their children.

Sequences were obtained from blood. All receptors derive from a boy aged 5-17 years in good health. Each CDR3 is given without its conserved first and last residue. The listing skips clone size in some rows; elsewhere it reads once, few, many or a size class.

abundance	v_gene	CDR3aa
few	TRBV7-2	ASSLFASSSYEQY
few	TRBV20-1	SVRTRRDYGYT
.	TRBV6-6	ASSLEQGASGEQY
.	TRBV7-3	ASSSDGATGNEQF
.	TRBV28	ASSKGGANEKLF
few	TRBV7-2	ASSHQATLETQY
few	TRBV11-2	ASSLVGDTSYEQY
.	TRBV19	ASSIDLPSGGIKETQY
many	TRBV4-3	ASSQESQETQY
few	TRBV12-3/TRBV12-4	ASSRDRAYNSPLH
.	TRBV7-9	ASSLGLAGAESTDTQY
few	TRBV25-1	ASSARDRSYEQY
.	TRBV29-1	SVEDGETVLVGYNEQF
.	TRBV4-1	ASSQLDRVNTGELF
.	TRBV6-5	ASRPTGDREQF
.	TRBV3-1	ASSQDMDNQPRH
.	TRBV7-3	ASSPRPELAAYNEQF
many	TRBV2	ASLTGESYNEQF
.	TRBV9	ASSVATGHYEQY
.	TRBV12-3/TRBV12-4	AIGQVHTGELF
few	TRBV6-1	ASSPSAGSTGELF
.	TRBV20-1	SASLAGVENEQF
few	TRBV16	ASSPRQRSRGGYEQY
.	TRBV11-2	ASSPRLAGVIRNEQF
.	TRBV7-9	ASSSVELTDYGYT
.	TRBV29-1	SVEERRGGVGGTQY
few	TRBV25-1	ATRQDSSYNEQF
.	TRBV4-1	ASSHFTDTQY
few	TRBV28	ASSRPGTSGKETQY
few	TRBV28	ASRGVGTYEQY
.	TRBV29-1	SVLAFRTGVDEQF
few	TRBV20-1	SARDDTYEQY
.	TRBV7-9	ASSQDSPRSETQY
few	TRBV20-1	SATRGTGGAETQY
few	TRBV10-3	ATGEAGGTYNEQF
few	TRBV7-2	ASSFDPQGDTQY
.	TRBV29-1	SVDWGDTIY
few	TRBV11-2	ASTYGQEKGNTIY
.	TRBV4-1	ASGGGSGNPLEQF